The 18 T cell receptor beta chains below were found in one sample sequenced in a study of T cells in Graves' hyperthyroidism and ophthalmopathy. Amplification of TCR beta CDR3 regions was performed using RNA transcripts as template. The study used the HTBI primer set for a first-round RT-PCR of the TCR CDR3. MiXCR, applied by TCRdb to the multiplex PCR reads, yields one record per CDR3 protein. The table records around 760,000 distinct CDR3 sequences, roughly 32% of them present only once. The sequencing input was blood. These receptors were taken from a woman in her thirties or forties with Graves' hyperthyroidism.

V usage is TRBV15 and J usage is TRBJ1-5; 8 nucleotides match TRBD1. CDR1 is LNHNV, CDR2 YYDKDF, per germline (reference sequence). The CDR3 has 15 residues. With 1 base clipped from V and 4 bases from J, the junction kept 3 bases outside the gene matches. CDR3 region: CATSRATGVNQPQHF. CDR3 sequence (DNA): TGTGCCACCAGCAGAGCGACAGGGGTTAATCAGCCCCAGCATTTT.

This clonotype has ten or more counts. DNA of the CDR3: TGTGCCAGCAGTGGGGCTTATCAAGAGACCCAGTACTTC. This sequence encodes CASSGAYQETQYF. The V call is TRBV7-2, the J call TRBJ2-5; D might be TRBD1 (5 bases). CDR1 and CDR2 (germline): SGHTA, FQGNSA. V lost 6 bases and J lost 2, with 10 bases in between. This CDR3 is built from 13 residues.

V and J are TRBV6-5 and TRBJ2-6, with D perhaps TRBD1 (7 bases). Trimming left V 7 bases short and J 2 bases short, with 21 bases between. Germline CDR1 is MNHEY and CDR2 is SVGAGI. CDR3 length: 18 residues. Written as DNA, the CDR3 is TGTGCCAGCAAAATTCGAGGGGGCGGGGCTGCTGGGGCCAACGTCCTGACTTTC. Its protein product is CASKIRGGGAAGANVLTF.

The V gene is TRBV20-1, the J gene TRBJ1-5, with D possibly TRBD1 on 6 matching bases. Germline V CDR1 and CDR2: DFQATT, SNEGSKA (reference sequence). V was clipped by 4 bases and J by 8 bases, with 15 bases between them. The CDR3 is made up of 13 amino acids. CDR3: CSAKRGPGKPQHF. The CDR3 DNA is TGCAGTGCTAAGCGGGGGCCTGGAAAGCCCCAGCATTTT.

This clonotype was observed once. The gene calls are TRBV25-1 and TRBJ1-2; D is unresolved. V was shortened by 2 bases and J by 1 base, with 11 bases between the two germline ends. Germline V gene sequence: CDR1 MGHDK, CDR2 SYGVNS. This CDR3 spans 15 amino acids. DNA of the CDR3: TGTGCCAGCAGTGAACGTGTAGGGCATAACTATGGCTACACCTTC. Translation: CASSERVGHNYGYTF.

The chain carries TRBV12-5 and TRBJ1-5, with D hard to call. The V and J ends lost 5 bases and 1 base respectively, with 6 bases between them. The germline V gene encodes CDR1 LGHNT and CDR2 FRNRAP. This CDR3 has 13 amino acids. The CDR3 DNA follows: TGTGCTAGTGGTGCCGACAGCAATCAGCCCCAGCATTTT. This gives the protein CASGADSNQPQHF.

This clonotype has just a few counts. The chain links TRBV15 to TRBJ2-7; 8 bases align to TRBD1. The germline CDR1 and CDR2 sequences are LNHNV and YYDKDF (reference sequence). The length of the CDR3 is 15 residues. The V gene end was trimmed by 5 bases and the J gene end by 5 bases; junction bases not matched to a gene: 11. CDR3 sequence (DNA): TGTGCCACCAGCGGTTACCGGGACAGGTCTAACGAGCAGTACTTC. Protein product: CATSGYRDRSNEQYF.

On this clonotype: The conserved phenylalanine or tryptophan is not found at the CDR3 terminus, so this likely reflects a read error. It is unclear where the CDR3 begins or ends on the DNA, so no DNA is shown, and the CDR3 is as TCRdb lists it. This CDR3 is CAIRIRTDT. This chain links TRBV10-3 with TRBJ2-6; the table names TRBD1, a call not compared with the DNA. Inclusive of both ends, the CDR3 amounts to 9 amino acids. Looked up from germline, CDR1 is ENHRY and CDR2 is SYGVKD.

This clonotype was seen ten or more times. The J gene is TRBJ1-5, the V gene TRBV6-5; D call uncertain. CDR3 length: 14 amino acids. V shed 5 bases and J shed 3 bases, with 11 bases lying between them. Germline V gene sequence: CDR1 MNHEY, CDR2 SVGAGI. CDR3 sequence (DNA): TGTGCCAGCAGTGAATTTGGGAACAATCAGCCCCAGCATTTT. It is translated as CASSEFGNNQPQHF.

This rearrangement joins TRBV10-1 to TRBJ2-4; 10 bases line up with TRBD1. There are 14 residues in the CDR3. CDR1 is WNHNN, CDR2 SYGVQD, per germline (reference sequence). V lost 3 bases, J lost 7 bases, and 3 bases stayed unmatched. The CDR3 DNA sequence: TGCGCCAGCAGTGACGGGACAGGGGTGAACATTCAGTACTTC. Amino acids: CASSDGTGVNIQYF.

This clonotype was counted many times. The genes are TRBV7-9 and TRBJ1-6; TRBD1 might be the D (6 bases). Germline V gives CDR1 SEHNR, CDR2 FQNEAQ (reference sequence). Trimming took off 1 base at V and 1 base at J, with 11 bases between the two ends. This CDR3 spans 17 amino acids. The DNA for the CDR3 is TGTGCCAGCAGCTTAGAGAGAGGGGGATCCTATAATTCACCCCTCCACTTT. Translation: CASSLERGGSYNSPLHF. The full variable domain, in which reference TRBV7-9 and TRBJ1-6 provide the parts outside the CDR3, is DTGVSQNPRHKITKRGQNVTFRCDPISEHNRLYWYRQTLGQGPEFLTYFQNEAQLEKSRLLSDRFSAERPKGSFSTLEIQRTEQGDSAMYLCASSLERGGSYNSPLHFGNGTRLTVT.

In its sample, this clonotype was seen many times. The CDR3, as DNA: TGTGCCACCGGGAGGGGCATCACTGAAGCTTTCTTT. Translated: CATGRGITEAFF. V gene TRBV15 combines with J gene TRBJ1-1, with D possibly TRBD1 on 5 matching bases. Per germline, CDR1 LNHNV and CDR2 YYDKDF (reference sequence). Trimming removed 8 bases from V and 4 bases from J, with 11 bases in between. CDR3 length: 12 amino acids.

This rearrangement joins TRBV26 to TRBJ1-1; the table names TRBD1, a call not compared with the DNA. TRBV26 is recorded as a pseudogene. This CDR3 comprises 15 residues. The chain's CDR3 is CASSPDRGLDTEAFF. In nucleotides, the CDR3 is TGTGCCAGCAGCCCGGACAGGGGACTTGACACTGAAGCTTTCTTT.

This clonotype has only a few counts. The rearrangement links TRBV7-9 to TRBJ1-3; 10 nucleotides match TRBD1. This CDR3 spans 15 amino acids. Germline CDR1 is SEHNR and CDR2 is FQNEAQ (reference sequence). Losses at the gene ends were 5 bases for V and 4 bases for J; bases not matched to a gene: 5. The CDR3 here is CASSQGTGDGNTIYF. DNA of the CDR3: TGTGCCAGCAGCCAAGGGACAGGGGACGGAAACACCATATATTTT. Combining the CDR3 with reference TRBV7-9 and TRBJ1-3 gives the whole variable domain DTGVSQNPRHKITKRGQNVTFRCDPISEHNRLYWYRQTLGQGPEFLTYFQNEAQLEKSRLLSDRFSAERPKGSFSTLEIQRTEQGDSAMYLCASSQGTGDGNTIYFGEGSWLTVV.

This clonotype was seen a few times. The J gene is TRBJ1-3, the V gene TRBV15, with D perhaps TRBD1 (5 bases). Trimming took off 0 bases at V and 3 bases at J, with 9 bases between the two ends. This CDR3 contains 15 residues. The germline gives CDR1 LNHNV, CDR2 YYDKDF (reference sequence). The CDR3, as DNA: TGTGCCACCAGCAGAGATTGGGGGGGTGGAAACACCATATATTTT. It translates to CATSRDWGGGNTIYF.

This clonotype was counted many times. This rearrangement joins TRBV9 to TRBJ1-2; TRBD1 aligns across 7 bases. The CDR3 loop spans 13 amino acids. Germline CDR1 SGDLS, CDR2 YYNGEE. Trimming removed 3 bases from V and 8 bases from J; junction bases left unmatched: 7. CDR3 loop: CASSARQGGGYTF. CDR3 bases: TGTGCCAGCAGCGCAAGACAGGGTGGAGGCTACACCTTC.

V usage is TRBV14 and J usage is TRBJ2-7, with 11 nucleotides matching TRBD2. Germline V gene sequence: CDR1 SGHDN, CDR2 FVKESK. V gave up 6 bases and J gave up 5 bases; unmatched junction bases: 15. The CDR3 runs 17 residues. The CDR3 loop reads CASRRLGLADSRNEQYF. The CDR3 DNA reads as TGTGCCAGCAGGCGACTGGGACTAGCGGACTCCCGCAACGAGCAGTACTTC.

Worth noting for this clonotype: The CDR3 carries no conserved terminal phenylalanine or tryptophan, so it likely arises from a read error. The rearrangement links TRBV6-5 to TRBJ2-5; D is possibly TRBD2 (6 bases). This CDR3 spans 14 amino acids. Per germline, CDR1 MNHEY and CDR2 SVGAGI. V was pared by 5 bases and J by 4 bases, with 14 bases between. In DNA form, the CDR3 reads TGTGCCAGCAGTGGGGTGACAGCGGGAGAGACCCAGTACCTC. Its protein is CASSGVTAGETQYL.